This TCR beta chain was sequenced during a study of cytomegalovirus exposure and HLA in healthy donors. Overall study findings and caveats: Rare TCR sequences predominated, though certain public TCRs were found in many donors. Common viral pathogens (according to a later analysis) appeared linked to several of the most significant clusters.

Amplification used 60 Vbeta primers and 13 Jbeta primers. Sequencing used immunoSEQ multiplex PCR; TCRdb keeps in-frame clones, though not all of them. The data contain roughly 120,000 clones, around 74% of them singletons. V lost 5 bases, J lost 4 bases, and 12 bases lay in between. The CDR3 has 14 residues. The germline gives CDR1 SNHLY, CDR2 FYNNEI. Regarding this clone: Its antigen remains unidentified.

The sequence derives from a woman in her forties or fifties in good health and CMV-seropositive. What was sequenced was PBMCs. The chain has TRBV2 and TRBJ1-5; no clear D gene. The CDR3 is CASSTEGFNQPQHF. The CDR3 coding sequence is TGTGCCAGCAGTACAGAGGGTTTTAATCAGCCCCAGCATTTT.